The 17 T cell receptor beta chains below all came from one sample that was sequenced in a study of long-term antiretroviral therapy in people with HIV. Samples were assayed with immunoSEQ v3.0 at survey level. The method was immunoSEQ multiplex PCR; TCRdb's version includes in-frame clones alone and lacks a portion of them. Of about 20,000 clones listed, about nine tenths were seen once; the top ten hold roughly 9.2%. The source material was unsorted PBMCs, sampled 4.4 years before starting antiretroviral therapy. The receptors stem from a woman aged 30 to 39 with HIV.

This chain links TRBV7-2 with TRBJ2-7; 8 bases line up with TRBD2. CDR3 length: 15 residues. Trimming took 5 bases from V and 0 from J; bases not matched to a gene: 6. Looked up from germline, CDR1 is SGHTA and CDR2 is FQGNSA. The CDR3 DNA sequence: TGTGCCAGCAGCCAGGAACGGGGGGGCTCCTACGAGCAGTACTTC. This codes for CASSQERGGSYEQYF.

The chain has TRBV4-3 and TRBJ1-2, with 8 bases matching TRBD1. The V gene end was trimmed by 3 bases and the J gene end by 2 bases; junction bases not matched to a gene: 5. Germline V CDR1 and CDR2: LGHNA, YSLEER. This CDR3 is built from 15 residues. The CDR3 region is CASSQSRDRNYGYTF. In DNA form, the CDR3 reads TGCGCCAGCAGCCAGAGCCGGGACAGGAACTATGGCTACACCTTC.

Concerning this clone: At one boundary the junction diverges from the germline segment, which might be a read error. The gene calls are TRBV18 and TRBJ1-1; D is undetermined. This CDR3 comprises 13 residues. Germline lookup yields CDR1 KGHSH and CDR2 LQKENI. CDR3 residues: CASSREENTEAFF. The CDR3 region has the DNA TGTGCCAGCTCACGGGAGGAGAACACCGAAGCTTTCTTT.

The chain is built from TRBV7-9 and TRBJ2-1, with 7 bases fitting TRBD1. Germline CDR1 is SEHNR and CDR2 is FQNEAQ (reference sequence). J was trimmed by 4 bases and V by 7 bases; bases with no gene match: 10. CDR3 length: 15 amino acids. The CDR3 loop reads CASTPRGTEYNEQFF. The CDR3 region has the DNA TGTGCCAGCACCCCTAGGGGGACAGAATACAATGAGCAGTTCTTC.

This chain uses TRBV4-1 with TRBJ1-1; unclear D gene. V shed 0 bases and J shed 1 base, with 6 bases lying between them. CDR1 and CDR2 from the germline V gene are MGHRA and YSYEKL. The CDR3 is made up of 14 amino acids. Written as DNA, the CDR3 is TGCGCCAGCAGCCAAGACAGGAGGAACACTGAAGCTTTCTTT. Amino acids: CASSQDRRNTEAFF.

The chain is built from TRBV28 and TRBJ1-1, with D unclear. V lost 1 base and J 11 bases, leaving 8 bases between the germline ends. Germline values: CDR1 MDHEN, CDR2 SYDVKM. The CDR3 is made up of 11 amino acids. This chain's CDR3 is CASSLSGRAFF. CDR3 nucleotides: TGTGCCAGCAGTTTATCGGGTAGGGCTTTCTTT.

This chain uses TRBV14 with TRBJ1-1; no clear D. The V end was cut by 0 bases, the J end by 1 base, with 3 bases between. Germline V gene sequence: CDR1 SGHDN, CDR2 FVKESK. The CDR3 is 13 residues long. The CDR3 nucleotides are TGTGCCAGCAGCCAAGAGCAGAACACTGAAGCTTTCTTT. It encodes CASSQEQNTEAFF.

This chain connects TRBV6-6 to TRBJ2-5; D is possibly TRBD2 (5 bases). The V gene lost 4 bases and the J gene lost 2 bases, with 11 bases spanning the gap. This CDR3 is 14 amino acids long. Germline CDR1 and CDR2: MNHNY and SVGAGI (reference sequence). CDR3 sequence: CASSSQRLQETQYF. The CDR3 DNA is TGTGCCAGCAGTTCACAACGACTACAAGAGACCCAGTACTTC.

Only one count was recorded for this clone. This rearrangement joins TRBV7-2 to TRBJ1-2; 10 positions agree with TRBD1. J was trimmed by 8 bases and V by 1 base; bases with no gene match: 4. This CDR3 spans 14 amino acids. Germline-derived CDR1 and CDR2 are SGHTA and FQGNSA. In nucleotides, the CDR3 is TGTGCCAGCAGCTTAGGACAGGGGGCTGAGGGCTACACCTTC. The encoded protein is CASSLGQGAEGYTF.

CDR3 sequence: CASSERRGNQPQHF. The CDR3 DNA sequence: TGTGCCAGCAGTGAAAGACGGGGAAACCAGCCCCAGCATTTT. The rearrangement uses TRBV6-1 and TRBJ1-5; D not certain. With 2 bases removed from V and 7 bases from J, the gap between germline ends came to 12 bases. The CDR3 is 14 amino acids. Germline CDR1 MNHNS, CDR2 SASEGT.

The chain employs TRBV27 and TRBJ2-1, with TRBD2 matching over 16 bases. In germline, CDR1 is MNHEY, CDR2 SMNVEV (reference sequence). Trimming at V came to 1 base and at J to 13 bases, leaving 4 bases not matched to a gene. There are 15 residues in the CDR3. The CDR3 region is CASSLWGLAGGQQFF. The CDR3 DNA reads TGTGCCAGCAGTTTATGGGGACTAGCGGGGGGGCAACAGTTCTTC.

This chain links TRBV5-4 with TRBJ2-1; 13 nucleotides line up with TRBD2. Germline trimming cut 5 bases from V and 2 bases from J; bases unmatched to any gene: 10. The CDR3 loop spans 18 amino acids. The V gene's germline CDR1 is SGHNT and CDR2 YYREEE (reference sequence). Here the CDR3 DNA reads TGTGCCAGCAGGCGAGGGACTAGCGGGGCCCCAGCCTACAATGAGCAGTTCTTC. Amino acid sequence: CASRRGTSGAPAYNEQFF.

CDR3: CASSPPGLGSTDTQYF. The DNA for the CDR3 is TGTGCCAGCTCACCTCCGGGACTAGGTAGCACAGATACGCAGTATTTT. The rearrangement uses TRBV18 and TRBJ2-3, with TRBD2 matching over 8 bases. The J segment lost 0 bases and the V segment lost 3 bases, leaving 5 bases of the junction unmatched. The CDR3 runs 16 residues. Germline V lookup: CDR1 KGHSH, CDR2 LQKENI. The complete variable domain, with remaining parts taken from reference TRBV18 and TRBJ2-3, reads NAGVMQNPRHLVRRRGQEARLRCSPMKGHSHVYWYRQLPEEGLKFMVYLQKENIIDESGMPKERFSAEFPKEGPSILRIQQVVRGDSAAYFCASSPPGLGSTDTQYFGPGTRLTVL.

The rearrangement links TRBV5-6 to TRBJ1-1; tentative D call: TRBD1 (5 bases). The CDR3 extends over 11 amino acids. V was shortened by 4 bases and J by 10 bases, with 11 bases between the two germline ends. Germline assignment: CDR1 SGHDT and CDR2 YYEEEE. The CDR3 DNA reads TGTGCCAGCAGCATCGGGGGACCAGCTTTCTTT. Its protein product is CASSIGGPAFF.

V and J are TRBV5-4 and TRBJ1-1, with TRBD1 as a possible D gene (5 bases). The V end was cut by 4 bases, the J end by 3 bases, with 10 bases between. This CDR3 spans 13 amino acids. CDR1 and CDR2 (germline): SGHNT, YYREEE (reference sequence). CDR3 loop: CASSDQGYTEAFF. The CDR3 DNA is TGTGCCAGCAGCGACCAGGGTTACACTGAAGCTTTCTTT.

V usage is TRBV19 and J usage is TRBJ1-1, with 10 bases fitting TRBD1. This CDR3 contains 14 residues. V trimming: 4 bases; J trimming: 4 bases; junction bases outside the gene matches: 3. Germline V CDR1 and CDR2: LNHDA, SQIVND (reference sequence). The CDR3 nucleotides read TGTGCCAGTAGTACGTGGACAGGGGGCACTGAAGCTTTCTTT. As protein: CASSTWTGGTEAFF.

The gene calls are TRBV7-2 and TRBJ2-7, with 9 positions matching TRBD1. Germline assignment: CDR1 SGHTA and CDR2 FQGNSA. V shed 3 bases, J shed 2 bases, and the junction held 8 bases outside the gene matches. This CDR3 has 16 residues. CDR3 in amino acids: CASSLGSGTGTYEQYF. Written as DNA, the CDR3 is TGTGCCAGCAGCTTGGGGTCCGGGACAGGGACCTACGAGCAGTACTTC.